Listed below are T cell receptor beta chains from one sample, sequenced in a study of blood T cell repertoires in COVID-19. Here immunoSEQ multiplex PCR was the method, and the copy in TCRdb shows in-frame clones only, minus some. The repertoire holds approximately 230,000 clones, 88% seen once, with about 1.3% in the top ten. Sequencing was done on a sample of peripheral blood. The receptors here all came from a man of 80 years or more with acute or convalescent COVID-19. The CDR3 runs from the conserved cysteine through the conserved F or W. Each record gives: clone size, J gene, D gene, V gene, CDR3 protein, CDR3 DNA. The D gene is left open where the match is weak. The listing skips clone size in some rows; elsewhere it reads once, few, many or a size class.

abundance: -
j_gene: TRBJ2-1
d_gene: TRBD2
v_gene: TRBV29-1
CDR3aa: CSASRGGDNEQFF
CDR3nt: TGCAGCGCTAGTCGGGGAGGGGATAATGAGCAGTTCTTC

abundance: -
j_gene: TRBJ2-7
d_gene: TRBD1
v_gene: TRBV7-2
CDR3aa: CASSHAGTGSYEQYF
CDR3nt: TGTGCCAGCAGCCATGCCGGGACAGGCTCCTACGAGCAGTACTTC

abundance: -
j_gene: TRBJ2-1
d_gene: TRBD2
v_gene: TRBV3-1/TRBV3-2
CDR3aa: CASSLVRLAGGVNNEQFF
CDR3nt: TGTGCCAGCAGCCTTGTAAGACTAGCGGGGGGTGTTAACAATGAGCAGTTCTTC

abundance: -
j_gene: TRBJ2-3
d_gene: -
v_gene: TRBV6-4
CDR3aa: CASSGEAGDTQYF
CDR3nt: TGTGCCAGCAGTGGGGAAGCGGGAGATACGCAGTATTTT

abundance: -
j_gene: TRBJ2-1
d_gene: -
v_gene: TRBV14
CDR3aa: CASSYRQGGYNEQFF
CDR3nt: TGTGCCAGCAGCTACCGACAGGGAGGCTACAATGAGCAGTTCTTC

abundance: -
j_gene: TRBJ1-3
d_gene: TRBD1
v_gene: TRBV3-1/TRBV3-2
CDR3aa: CASSQLTGAGNTIYF
CDR3nt: TGTGCCAGCAGCCAGCTTACAGGGGCTGGAAACACCATATATTTT

abundance: -
j_gene: TRBJ2-5
d_gene: -
v_gene: TRBV25-1
CDR3aa: CASSEYKKTEETQYF
CDR3nt: TGTGCCAGCAGTGAATATAAGAAGACAGAAGAGACCCAGTACTTC

abundance: -
j_gene: TRBJ2-1
d_gene: TRBD2
v_gene: TRBV19
CDR3aa: CASSGPRGLAGVNEQFF
CDR3nt: TGTGCCAGTAGTGGACCACGGGGACTAGCGGGAGTCAATGAGCAGTTCTTC

abundance: -
j_gene: TRBJ1-1
d_gene: -
v_gene: TRBV18
CDR3aa: CASSLELSGNTEAFF
CDR3nt: TGTGCCAGCTCACTGGAACTCTCGGGGAACACTGAAGCTTTCTTT

abundance: -
j_gene: TRBJ1-1
d_gene: -
v_gene: TRBV7-9
CDR3aa: CASSRGDPRAGHLNTEAFF
CDR3nt: TGTGCCAGCAGCCGCGGTGATCCAAGGGCCGGACATTTGAACACTGAAGCTTTCTTT

abundance: once
j_gene: TRBJ2-7
d_gene: TRBD2
v_gene: TRBV7-2
CDR3aa: CASSSLAGFSYEQYF
CDR3nt: TGTGCCAGCAGCTCGCTAGCGGGCTTCTCCTACGAGCAGTACTTC

abundance: -
j_gene: TRBJ2-1
d_gene: TRBD2
v_gene: TRBV28
CDR3aa: CASSLGGLAGNKQFF
CDR3nt: TGTGCCAGCAGTTTGGGAGGACTAGCGGGAAATAAGCAGTTCTTC

abundance: few
j_gene: TRBJ1-4
d_gene: -
v_gene: TRBV10-3
CDR3aa: CAISPRGPATNEKLFF
CDR3nt: TGTGCCATCAGCCCAAGGGGCCCTGCAACTAATGAAAAACTGTTTTTT

abundance: -
j_gene: TRBJ2-2
d_gene: TRBD1
v_gene: TRBV7-2
CDR3aa: CASSPRDRGFSGELFF
CDR3nt: TGTGCCAGCAGCCCCCGGGACAGGGGGTTTTCCGGGGAGCTGTTTTTT

abundance: few
j_gene: TRBJ2-2
d_gene: -
v_gene: TRBV5-1
CDR3aa: CASSLVVGELVGELFF
CDR3nt: TGCGCCAGCAGCTTGGTTGTGGGAGAGTTGGTCGGGGAGCTGTTTTTT

abundance: -
j_gene: TRBJ2-1
d_gene: TRBD2
v_gene: TRBV19
CDR3aa: CASRPAGLAGVNEQFF
CDR3nt: TGTGCCAGTAGACCCGCCGGGCTAGCGGGAGTCAATGAGCAGTTCTTC

abundance: few
j_gene: TRBJ1-4
d_gene: TRBD1
v_gene: TRBV28
CDR3aa: CASSRPTGGSEKLFF
CDR3nt: TGTGCCAGCAGCCGACCGACAGGGGGCAGTGAAAAACTGTTTTTT

abundance: -
j_gene: TRBJ2-1
d_gene: TRBD1
v_gene: TRBV7-8
CDR3aa: CASSASGTGRNEQFF
CDR3nt: TGTGCCAGCAGCGCCTCCGGGACAGGGCGAAATGAGCAGTTCTTC

abundance: -
j_gene: TRBJ2-7
d_gene: TRBD1
v_gene: TRBV7-2
CDR3aa: CANSLGTGPYEQYF
CDR3nt: TGTGCCAACAGCTTAGGGACAGGACCCTACGAGCAGTACTTC

abundance: -
j_gene: TRBJ1-6
d_gene: TRBD1
v_gene: TRBV2
CDR3aa: CASSVRDRGYNSPLHF
CDR3nt: TGTGCCAGCAGTGTTCGGGACAGGGGATATAATTCACCCCTCCACTTT

abundance: -
j_gene: TRBJ2-7
d_gene: TRBD2
v_gene: TRBV27
CDR3aa: CASSLLADSYEQYF
CDR3nt: TGTGCCAGCAGTTTACTAGCGGATTCCTACGAGCAGTACTTC

abundance: -
j_gene: TRBJ1-2
d_gene: -
v_gene: TRBV24-1
CDR3aa: CATSDLRALYTF
CDR3nt: TGTGCCACCAGTGATTTAAGAGCCCTCTACACCTTC

abundance: -
j_gene: TRBJ1-5
d_gene: -
v_gene: TRBV18
CDR3aa: CASSLQNSNQPQHF
CDR3nt: TGTGCCAGCTCACTACAGAATAGCAATCAGCCCCAGCATTTT

abundance: -
j_gene: TRBJ2-5
d_gene: -
v_gene: TRBV18
CDR3aa: CASSPLETLQETQYF
CDR3nt: TGTGCCAGCTCACCATTGGAGACCCTCCAAGAGACCCAGTACTTC

abundance: -
j_gene: TRBJ2-1
d_gene: -
v_gene: TRBV20-1
CDR3aa: CSASFDNEQFF
CDR3nt: TGCAGTGCTAGTTTCGACAATGAGCAGTTCTTC

abundance: -
j_gene: TRBJ1-4
d_gene: TRBD1
v_gene: TRBV7-9
CDR3aa: CASSSPGQVNEKLFF
CDR3nt: TGTGCCAGCAGCTCTCCGGGACAGGTTAATGAAAAACTGTTTTTT

abundance: once
j_gene: TRBJ2-3
d_gene: TRBD1
v_gene: TRBV3-1/TRBV3-2
CDR3aa: CASSRRTGGGTDTQYF
CDR3nt: TGTGCCAGCAGCAGACGGACAGGGGGCGGCACAGATACGCAGTATTTT

abundance: -
j_gene: TRBJ1-5
d_gene: -
v_gene: TRBV5-1
CDR3aa: CASSRAGDQPQHF
CDR3nt: TGCGCCAGCAGCAGGGCAGGGGATCAGCCCCAGCATTTT

abundance: -
j_gene: TRBJ2-2
d_gene: -
v_gene: TRBV12-5
CDR3aa: CASGLVLIPGNLNTGELFF
CDR3nt: TGTGCTAGTGGTTTGGTACTAATCCCCGGGAACTTGAACACCGGGGAGCTGTTTTTT

abundance: few
j_gene: TRBJ1-2
d_gene: -
v_gene: TRBV7-9
CDR3aa: CASSLPFYGGTYGYTF
CDR3nt: TGTGCCAGCAGCCTCCCGTTTTATGGGGGGACCTATGGCTACACCTTC

abundance: -
j_gene: TRBJ2-1
d_gene: TRBD2
v_gene: TRBV6-6
CDR3aa: CASSNLAASYNEQFF
CDR3nt: TGTGCCAGCAGTAACCTAGCGGCCTCCTACAATGAGCAGTTCTTC

abundance: -
j_gene: TRBJ1-1
d_gene: -
v_gene: TRBV12-3/TRBV12-4
CDR3aa: CASSLELYTEAFF
CDR3nt: TGTGCCAGCAGTTTAGAGCTCTATACTGAAGCTTTCTTT

abundance: -
j_gene: TRBJ2-4
d_gene: TRBD1
v_gene: TRBV5-5
CDR3aa: CASSLVGQGPLGIQYF
CDR3nt: TGTGCCAGCAGCTTGGTAGGACAGGGACCCCTCGGCATTCAGTACTTC

abundance: -
j_gene: TRBJ1-4
d_gene: TRBD1
v_gene: TRBV18
CDR3aa: CASSLGQGNEKLFF
CDR3nt: TGTGCCAGCTCCCTAGGACAGGGGAATGAAAAACTGTTTTTT

abundance: -
j_gene: TRBJ1-5
d_gene: -
v_gene: TRBV6-5
CDR3aa: CASIQRGDQPQHF
CDR3nt: TGTGCCAGCATACAACGGGGGGATCAGCCCCAGCATTTT

abundance: -
j_gene: TRBJ1-1
d_gene: -
v_gene: TRBV5-4
CDR3aa: CASSIGGTEAFF
CDR3nt: TGTGCCAGCAGCATCGGAGGGACTGAAGCTTTCTTT

abundance: -
j_gene: TRBJ2-2
d_gene: -
v_gene: TRBV11-1
CDR3aa: CASSHDRWNTGELFF
CDR3nt: TGTGCCAGCAGCCATGACAGATGGAACACCGGGGAGCTGTTTTTT

abundance: -
j_gene: TRBJ1-6
d_gene: -
v_gene: TRBV19
CDR3aa: CASSIRVDNSPLHF
CDR3nt: TGTGCCAGTAGTATCCGGGTCGATAATTCACCCCTCCACTTT

abundance: -
j_gene: TRBJ1-1
d_gene: TRBD1
v_gene: TRBV28
CDR3aa: CASSPDTGGLWTEAFF
CDR3nt: TGTGCCAGCAGCCCGGACACAGGGGGCTTGTGGACTGAAGCTTTCTTT

abundance: -
j_gene: TRBJ1-6
d_gene: -
v_gene: TRBV7-2
CDR3aa: CASSFGGLIGNSPLHF
CDR3nt: TGTGCCAGCAGCTTCGGGGGACTGATCGGGAATTCACCCCTCCACTTT

abundance: once
j_gene: TRBJ2-7
d_gene: -
v_gene: TRBV7-9
CDR3aa: CASSPLDRTPSEQYF
CDR3nt: TGTGCCAGCAGTCCCCTTGACAGGACTCCTAGCGAGCAGTACTTC

abundance: once
j_gene: TRBJ2-7
d_gene: -
v_gene: TRBV9
CDR3aa: CASSTGTPPFTYEQYF
CDR3nt: TGTGCCAGCAGCACCGGGACTCCGCCGTTTACCTACGAGCAGTACTTC

abundance: -
j_gene: TRBJ2-2
d_gene: -
v_gene: TRBV5-4
CDR3aa: CASRGDRNTGELFF
CDR3nt: TGTGCCAGCAGGGGCGACAGGAACACCGGGGAGCTGTTTTTT

abundance: -
j_gene: TRBJ2-1
d_gene: TRBD1
v_gene: TRBV7-7
CDR3aa: CASSPRLGTGYNEQFF
CDR3nt: TGTGCCAGCAGCCCCCGACTCGGGACAGGATACAATGAGCAGTTCTTC

abundance: -
j_gene: TRBJ1-5
d_gene: TRBD1
v_gene: TRBV3-1/TRBV3-2
CDR3aa: CASSPRGQGIGNQPQHF
CDR3nt: TGTGCCAGCAGCCCCAGGGGACAGGGGATCGGCAATCAGCCCCAGCATTTT

abundance: -
j_gene: TRBJ2-1
d_gene: TRBD2
v_gene: TRBV6-5
CDR3aa: CANSIAGGPNEQFF
CDR3nt: TGTGCCAACAGTATAGCGGGAGGGCCCAATGAGCAGTTCTTC

abundance: -
j_gene: TRBJ1-1
d_gene: TRBD1
v_gene: TRBV6-5
CDR3aa: CASSRGDRGAFF
CDR3nt: TGTGCCAGCAGCCGTGGGGACAGGGGAGCTTTCTTT

abundance: few
j_gene: TRBJ2-3
d_gene: TRBD1
v_gene: TRBV7-9
CDR3aa: CASRNPTGSLTDTQYF
CDR3nt: TGTGCCAGCAGGAACCCGACAGGGTCCCTCACAGATACGCAGTATTTT

abundance: -
j_gene: TRBJ1-1
d_gene: -
v_gene: TRBV7-3
CDR3aa: CASSPHQNTEAFF
CDR3nt: TGTGCCAGCAGCCCACACCAGAACACTGAAGCTTTCTTT

abundance: -
j_gene: TRBJ1-3
d_gene: TRBD1
v_gene: TRBV19
CDR3aa: CASSDTGVPPGNTIYF
CDR3nt: TGTGCCAGTAGTGACACAGGGGTACCCCCTGGAAACACCATATATTTT

abundance: -
j_gene: TRBJ1-4
d_gene: TRBD1
v_gene: TRBV19
CDR3aa: CASSTFPIWDRAEKLFF
CDR3nt: TGTGCCAGTAGTACCTTTCCTATTTGGGACAGGGCCGAAAAACTGTTTTTT

abundance: -
j_gene: TRBJ1-2
d_gene: -
v_gene: TRBV7-2
CDR3aa: CASSPGTINYGYTF
CDR3nt: TGTGCCAGCAGCCCGGGGACAATTAACTATGGCTACACCTTC

abundance: -
j_gene: TRBJ2-7
d_gene: -
v_gene: TRBV27
CDR3aa: CASSLAGTVPSYEQYF
CDR3nt: TGTGCCAGCAGTTTAGCCGGGACTGTTCCCTCCTACGAGCAGTACTTC

abundance: -
j_gene: TRBJ2-1
d_gene: TRBD1
v_gene: TRBV7-3
CDR3aa: CASSFGQGATYEQFF
CDR3nt: TGTGCCAGCAGCTTCGGACAGGGGGCTACATATGAGCAGTTCTTC

abundance: -
j_gene: TRBJ2-1
d_gene: TRBD2
v_gene: TRBV5-4
CDR3aa: CASSLQTSVFNEQFF
CDR3nt: TGTGCCAGCAGCTTGCAGACTAGCGTTTTCAATGAGCAGTTCTTC

abundance: -
j_gene: TRBJ2-7
d_gene: TRBD1
v_gene: TRBV28
CDR3aa: CASSLSGTGTSYEQYF
CDR3nt: TGTGCCAGCAGTTTGTCCGGGACAGGGACCTCCTACGAGCAGTACTTC